These 26 T cell receptor beta chains were all obtained from the same sample, sequenced in a study of cytomegalovirus exposure and HLA in healthy donors. PCR used 60 Vbeta primers and 13 Jbeta primers. The assay was immunoSEQ multiplex PCR, and TCRdb's table has in-frame clones only and misses some. The data contain roughly 170,000 clones, about four fifths of them singletons. The sequenced sample consisted of PBMCs. All receptors derive from a man younger than 40 in good health and CMV-seronegative.

The gene calls are TRBV11-1 and TRBJ2-3; tentatively, D is TRBD1 (5 bases). V lost 2 bases, J lost 5 bases, and 17 bases lay in between. Germline CDR1 reads SGHAT; CDR2 reads FQDESV (reference sequence). The CDR3 has 16 amino acids. This CDR3 is CASSLQGQSLGDTQYF. The CDR3 DNA is TGTGCCAGCAGCTTACAAGGACAATCGCTGGGAGATACGCAGTATTTT.

Of note for this clone: The junction and the germline gene differ at one end; a read error may be behind it. J is TRBJ2-7 and V is TRBV12-5; D possibly corresponds to TRBD1 (5 bases). The CDR3 extends over 12 amino acids. The germline CDR1 and CDR2 sequences are LGHNT and FRNRAP. CDR3 protein: CASGLVGVIRDF. The DNA of the CDR3 is TGTGCTAGTGGTTTGGTTGGGGTAATCAGGGACTTC.

The chain carries TRBV7-9 and TRBJ2-3; a weak D match, TRBD2 (5 bases). The CDR3 is 15 residues long. The ends were cut back, 5 bases at V and 2 bases at J, with 14 bases in the middle. The germline V gene has CDR1 SEHNR and CDR2 FQNEAQ (reference sequence). CDR3 sequence (DNA): TGTGCCAGCAGCCCCGGTGAGGGCCTCACAGATACGCAGTATTTT. Amino acid sequence: CASSPGEGLTDTQYF.

The rearrangement joins TRBV10-3 to TRBJ2-5; TRBD2 agrees at 13 bases. Trimming at V came to 10 bases and at J to 4 bases, leaving 6 bases not matched to a gene. Germline CDR1 ENHRY, CDR2 SYGVKD. The CDR3 totals 14 residues. The DNA of the CDR3 is TGTGCCACACTAGCGGGAGGGCCTAGAGAGACCCAGTACTTC. This sequence encodes CATLAGGPRETQYF.

The V gene is TRBV2, the J gene TRBJ2-7; a weak D match, TRBD2 (6 bases). This CDR3 spans 12 amino acids. Germline CDR1 SNHLY, CDR2 FYNNEI. The V end lost 6 bases, the J end lost 5 bases, and 11 bases lay between the germline ends. CDR3 region: CASRGPGDEQYF. Written as DNA, the CDR3 is TGTGCCAGCAGGGGACCGGGGGACGAGCAGTACTTC.

This chain joins TRBV5-1 and TRBJ2-5; D is ambiguous. Trimming shortened V by 2 bases and J by 1 base, and 6 bases separated the two germline ends. From germline, CDR1 is SGHRS and CDR2 YFSETQ. This CDR3 is 13 amino acids long. The CDR3 region has the DNA TGCGCCAGCAGCTTTTCGGTCCAAGAGACCCAGTACTTC. As protein: CASSFSVQETQYF.

This clone was picked up one time. The chain employs TRBV5-4 and TRBJ1-4, with 7 bases that match TRBD1. The junction had 3 bases not matched to a gene; V was cut back by 1 base and J by 0 bases. The CDR3 is made up of 16 amino acids. Germline V lookup: CDR1 SGHNT, CDR2 YYREEE (reference sequence). As DNA, the CDR3 is TGTGCCAGCAGCTTGAAGGACAGGTCAACTAATGAAAAACTGTTTTTT. Its translation: CASSLKDRSTNEKLFF.

The chain is built from TRBV11-2 and TRBJ2-5; D is perhaps TRBD2 (5 bases). V lost 6 bases to trimming and J lost 4 bases, with 15 bases between them. CDR3 length equals 14 residues. Germline loops: CDR1 SGHAT, CDR2 FQNNGV. CDR3 sequence: CASSSASGIETQYF. The CDR3, as DNA: TGTGCCAGCAGTTCGGCCAGCGGCATAGAGACCCAGTACTTC.

V and J are TRBV30 and TRBJ2-7, with D perhaps matching TRBD2 (6 bases). Trimming stripped 4 bases from V and 2 bases from J, with 15 bases between. This CDR3 is 14 amino acids long. The V gene's germline CDR1 is GTSNPN and CDR2 SVGIG (reference sequence). CDR3 coding DNA: TGTGCCTGGACCCGACGGGAGACAACCTACGAGCAGTACTTC. It translates to CAWTRRETTYEQYF.

V gene TRBV5-6 combines with J gene TRBJ2-7; 7 bases are shared with TRBD1. V shed 0 bases and J 5 bases; nucleotides not matched to a gene: 5. Per germline, CDR1 SGHDT and CDR2 YYEEEE. The CDR3 sequence is 14 residues long. CDR3 sequence reads: CASSLGRGIDEQYF. DNA of the CDR3: TGTGCCAGCAGCTTGGGCAGGGGGATCGACGAGCAGTACTTC.

This chain joins TRBV19 and TRBJ2-1; 16 nucleotides match TRBD2. Trimming cost V 3 bases and J 8 bases; bases outside gene matches: 4. The CDR3 consists of 16 residues. Germline V lookup: CDR1 LNHDA, CDR2 SQIVND (reference sequence). CDR3 region: CASSIGTSGGAHEQFF. Written as DNA, the CDR3 is TGTGCCAGTAGTATTGGGACTAGCGGGGGGGCCCATGAGCAGTTCTTC.

The V gene is TRBV5-4, the J gene TRBJ2-5, with D possibly matching TRBD1 (5 bases). This CDR3 has 15 amino acids. CDR1 SGHNT and CDR2 YYREEE come from the germline V gene (reference sequence). With 2 bases removed from V and 2 bases from J, the gap between germline ends came to 13 bases. The chain's CDR3 is CASSFRAGRQETQYF. The CDR3 coding sequence is TGTGCCAGCAGCTTTCGGGCAGGGCGGCAAGAGACCCAGTACTTC.

This chain links TRBV29-1 with TRBJ2-7; 12 bases match TRBD1. Germline V gene lookup returns CDR1 SQVTM and CDR2 ANQGSEA. The ends lost 6 bases at V and 6 bases at J; junction bases unmatched: 9. This CDR3 region has 14 residues. This CDR3 is CSVRGQGAVAEQYF. CDR3 bases: TGCAGCGTACGGGGACAGGGGGCCGTGGCCGAGCAGTACTTC.

V usage is TRBV6-6 and J usage is TRBJ1-5, with 10 bases identical to TRBD1. Germline-derived CDR1 and CDR2 are MNHNY and SVGAGI (reference sequence). V trimming: 2 bases; J trimming: 2 bases; junction bases outside the gene matches: 0. The CDR3 extends over 15 amino acids. The CDR3 nucleotides read TGTGCCAGCAGTTACGGGACAGGGGGCAATCAGCCCCAGCATTTT. It encodes CASSYGTGGNQPQHF.

A single count supports this clone. At one end the junction does not follow the germline gene, possibly because of a read error. The chain joins TRBV5-1 to TRBJ1-1, with 7 bases identical to TRBD1. Germline loops: CDR1 SGHRS, CDR2 YFSETQ. The CDR3 consists of 14 residues. CDR3 loop: CASSNTQGNTETFF. In nucleotides, the CDR3 is TGCGCCAGCAGCAACACACAGGGGAACACTGAAACTTTCTTT.

The V call is TRBV7-9, the J call TRBJ2-3; maybe TRBD2 (5 bases). Trimming left V 5 bases short and J 1 base short, with 25 bases between. The CDR3 has 19 amino acids. The germline gives CDR1 SEHNR, CDR2 FQNEAQ (reference sequence). This chain's CDR3 is CASSPPNSAHRPGTDTQYF. The CDR3 region has the DNA TGTGCCAGCAGCCCCCCCAATAGCGCACATCGGCCCGGCACAGATACGCAGTATTTT.

J is TRBJ2-6 and V is TRBV19, with 7 bases that match TRBD2. With 5 bases clipped from V and 2 bases from J, the junction kept 3 bases outside the gene matches. CDR1 is LNHDA and CDR2 is SQIVND in the germline V gene (reference sequence). The length of the CDR3 is 15 residues. CDR3 in amino acids: CASSARGAGANVLTF. CDR3 bases: TGTGCCAGTAGTGCTCGGGGGGCTGGGGCCAACGTCCTGACTTTC.

The chain uses TRBV27 and TRBJ2-7, with D possibly TRBD1 on 5 matching bases. V lost 5 bases to trimming and J lost 5 bases, with 10 bases between them. The CDR3 has 12 residues. CDR1 is MNHEY, CDR2 SMNVEV, per germline (reference sequence). The CDR3 nucleotides read TGTGCCAGCAGTATTCAGGGCAACGAGCAGTACTTC. Translating gives CASSIQGNEQYF.

The gene calls are TRBV18 and TRBJ2-1, with 11 nucleotides matching TRBD2. The germline V gene has CDR1 KGHSH and CDR2 LQKENI. V was clipped by 6 bases and J by 5 bases; unmatched bases: 3. The CDR3 spans 14 residues. The CDR3 sequence is CASSPGLADNEQFF. The CDR3, as DNA: TGTGCCAGCTCCCCGGGACTAGCGGACAATGAGCAGTTCTTC.

The gene calls are TRBV19 and TRBJ1-2, with TRBD1 identical over 10 bases. Germline V lookup: CDR1 LNHDA, CDR2 SQIVND (reference sequence). CDR3 length: 16 residues. V dropped 2 bases and J dropped 4; count of bases not matched to a gene: 7. CDR3 in amino acids: CASSILTGGAGYGYTF. The CDR3 DNA is TGTGCCAGTAGTATACTGACAGGGGGCGCGGGCTATGGCTACACCTTC.

The rearrangement links TRBV6-6 to TRBJ2-5; 7 bases map to TRBD1. The CDR3 is 16 residues long. V shed 6 bases, J shed 4 bases, and the junction held 14 bases outside the gene matches. Germline CDR1 MNHNY, CDR2 SVGAGI (reference sequence). The CDR3 DNA reads TGTGCCAGCAGACACCCCGGAACAGGGGCTGGAGAGACCCAGTACTTC. Protein: CASRHPGTGAGETQYF.

The CDR3 spells CASSYLSYNEQFF. The CDR3 DNA follows: TGTGCCAGCAGTTATCTATCCTACAATGAGCAGTTCTTC. The V and J genes are TRBV27 and TRBJ2-1; D unclear. The V end was cut by 4 bases, the J end by 1 base, with 5 bases between. Germline loops: CDR1 MNHEY, CDR2 SMNVEV (reference sequence). The CDR3 length is 13 residues.

This rearrangement joins TRBV6-6 to TRBJ2-7, with 8 nucleotides matching TRBD2. V lost 2 bases, J lost 4 bases, and 4 bases stayed unmatched. Germline CDR1 is MNHNY and CDR2 is SVGAGI (reference sequence). The CDR3 consists of 14 residues. DNA of the CDR3: TGTGCCAGCAGTTACCCGGAGCGGGGGTACGAGCAGTACTTC. Its translation is CASSYPERGYEQYF.

This chain connects TRBV6-1 to TRBJ1-5; TRBD1 aligns across 7 bases. Germline assignment: CDR1 MNHNS and CDR2 SASEGT. With 10 bases clipped from V and 3 bases from J, the junction kept 12 bases outside the gene matches. This CDR3 spans 15 amino acids. CDR3 loop: CAILQGTRDNQPQHF. The CDR3 DNA is TGTGCCATCCTACAGGGGACCCGTGACAATCAGCCCCAGCATTTT.

J is TRBJ1-3 and V is TRBV7-2; 7 positions match TRBD1. CDR3 length: 16 amino acids. Germline V gives CDR1 SGHTA, CDR2 FQGNSA. The junction had 10 bases not matched to a gene; V was cut back by 6 bases and J by 2 bases. Here the CDR3 DNA reads TGTGCCAGCAGTCGCCAGGGGGTTAGTGCTGGAAACACCATATATTTT. This sequence encodes CASSRQGVSAGNTIYF.

This rearrangement joins TRBV28 to TRBJ2-6; 9 bases line up with TRBD1. This CDR3 contains 18 residues. The germline CDR1 and CDR2 sequences are MDHEN and SYDVKM. The ends lost 6 bases at V and 0 bases at J; junction bases unmatched: 9. CDR3 in DNA: TGTGCCAGCAGCCTACAGGGGGCGAGTCTCTCTGGGGCCAACGTCCTGACTTTC. Protein sequence: CASSLQGASLSGANVLTF.